Presented here are 30 T cell receptor beta chains from one specimen sequenced in a study of T cells in Graves' hyperthyroidism and ophthalmopathy. The TCR beta CDR3 regions underwent amplification using RNA transcripts as the source. When the TCR CDR3 underwent first-round RT-PCR, the HTBI primer set was used. TCRdb re-analysed the multiplex PCR reads in MiXCR, keeping a single row per CDR3 protein. The repertoire includes approximately 250,000 distinct CDR3 sequences, approximately 23% of them detected once, and around 32% sits in the top ten. The material sequenced was blood. The receptor set was obtained from a woman in her 40s with Graves' ophthalmopathy.

This clonotype has a count of ten or more. V gene TRBV4-1 combines with J gene TRBJ1-2; a weak D match, TRBD1 (6 bases). The germline CDR1 and CDR2 sequences are MGHRA and YSYEKL. Trimming removed 1 base at V and 4 bases at J, with 19 bases between. CDR3 length: 17 residues. CDR3 sequence: CASSQGKGPGAPYGYTF. Here the CDR3 DNA reads TGCGCCAGCAGCCAAGGCAAGGGGCCAGGGGCCCCCTATGGCTACACCTTC.

This clonotype was observed at least ten times. A read error may be the cause here, since a much bigger clone is one base away. This CDR3 is missing its conserved last phenylalanine or tryptophan, likely due to a read error. The gene calls are TRBV20-1 and TRBJ1-1; perhaps TRBD1 as D (5 bases). V was trimmed by 3 bases and J by 10 bases, leaving 15 bases between them. The CDR3 contains 12 residues. Germline assignment: CDR1 DFQATT and CDR2 SNEGSKA (reference sequence). The CDR3 DNA sequence: TGCAGTGCTAGGCAGGGCGGTGGTGGAGCTTTCTCT. This encodes CSARQGGGGAFS.

This clonotype was seen ten or more times. The V gene is TRBV28, the J gene TRBJ2-3; 12 bases agree with TRBD2. CDR1 MDHEN and CDR2 SYDVKM come from the germline V gene. The CDR3 contains 14 residues. Losses at the gene ends were 7 bases for V and 6 bases for J; bases not matched to a gene: 5. This chain's CDR3 is CASKLAGGGDTQYF. The CDR3 nucleotides are TGTGCCAGCAAACTAGCGGGAGGTGGCGATACGCAGTATTTT.

This clonotype was detected ten times or more. The chain joins TRBV11-2 to TRBJ2-3; TRBD2 aligns across 7 bases. Trimming removed 2 bases from V and 1 base from J; junction bases left unmatched: 9. The CDR3 runs 17 residues. CDR1 and CDR2 from the germline V gene are SGHAT and FQNNGV. The CDR3 loop reads CASSLIAGAVGTDTQYF. CDR3 nucleotides: TGTGCCAGCAGCTTAATTGCGGGAGCGGTGGGCACAGATACGCAGTATTTT.

This clonotype appeared many times. The chain joins TRBV3-1 to TRBJ2-7; D might be TRBD1 (6 bases). Germline CDR1 LGHDT, CDR2 YNNKEL (reference sequence). This CDR3 is built from 16 residues. The germline V and J ends were trimmed by 1 base and 3 bases, with 16 bases remaining between them. CDR3 nucleotide sequence: TGTGCCAGCAGCCAAGTAGGGAGTGGACAGTACTACGAGCAGTACTTC. This encodes CASSQVGSGQYYEQYF.

In its sample, this clonotype was seen a few times. The J gene is TRBJ2-7, the V gene TRBV24-1; 7 bases are shared with TRBD1. CDR1 KGHDR and CDR2 SFDVKD come from the germline V gene. The CDR3 is 15 residues long. Trimming took 3 bases from V and 5 from J; bases not matched to a gene: 9. The CDR3 loop is CATSDERGQSNEQYF. CDR3 DNA: TGTGCCACCAGTGATGAGAGGGGGCAGAGCAACGAGCAGTACTTC.

The chain couples TRBV9 to TRBJ2-7; D possibly corresponds to TRBD2 (5 bases). Trimming pared 3 bases from V and 5 bases from J, leaving 9 bases between. Per the germline V gene, CDR1 is SGDLS and CDR2 is YYNGEE. The CDR3 loop spans 12 amino acids. DNA of the CDR3: TGTGCCAGCAGCGCTGACGGGGACGAGCAGTACTTC. Translated: CASSADGDEQYF.

This clonotype was counted at least ten times. This rearrangement joins TRBV15 to TRBJ2-5; 7 nucleotides match TRBD1. CDR1 is LNHNV and CDR2 is YYDKDF in the germline V gene (reference sequence). CDR3 length equals 13 residues. Trimming removed 8 bases from V and 1 base from J; junction bases left unmatched: 4. The CDR3 nucleotides read TGTGCCACCCGGGGACAGAGCCAAGAGACCCAGTACTTC. Amino acid sequence: CATRGQSQETQYF.

This clonotype was observed at least ten times. The chain combines TRBV29-1 with TRBJ1-2, with D maybe TRBD1 (6 bases). CDR1 is SQVTM, CDR2 ANQGSEA, per germline. The CDR3 sequence is 14 residues long. Trimming left V 2 bases short and J 4 bases short, with 14 bases between. The CDR3 DNA sequence: TGCAGCGTTGAAATAGGGGGACCTGTCTATGGCTACACCTTC. It specifies CSVEIGGPVYGYTF.

The chain recombines TRBV24-1 with TRBJ1-1; D perhaps matches TRBD1 (5 bases). The CDR3 covers 12 residues. V dropped 4 bases and J dropped 11 bases, with 13 bases sitting between them. CDR1 and CDR2 (germline): KGHDR, SFDVKD. The chain's CDR3 is CATSEGRGTAFF. DNA of the CDR3: TGTGCCACCAGTGAAGGAAGGGGCACGGCTTTCTTT.

The gene calls are TRBV20-1 and TRBJ1-6, with D tentatively TRBD1 (6 bases). This CDR3 is built from 17 residues. V dropped 3 bases and J dropped 10 bases, with 25 bases sitting between them. Germline CDR1 and CDR2: DFQATT and SNEGSKA (reference sequence). The DNA of the CDR3 is TGCAGTGCTAGGGCGATGGTGGAACAGGGCTTTGGATCACCCCTCCACTTT. Amino acids: CSARAMVEQGFGSPLHF.

As to this clonotype: This may stem from a read error, because a much larger clone lies one nucleotide away. V usage is TRBV5-1 and J usage is TRBJ1-3; 8 bases agree with TRBD1. In germline, CDR1 is SGHRS, CDR2 YFSETQ. The CDR3 consists of 15 residues. CDR3 nucleotides: TGCGCCAGCAGCTCGCGGACAGGGCCGGGAAACACCATATGTTTT. It is translated as CASSSRTGPGNTICF.

In its sample, this clonotype was seen many times. The chain is built from TRBV9 and TRBJ1-2; D is possibly TRBD1 (6 bases). V was trimmed by 4 bases and J by 5 bases, leaving 21 bases between them. Per the germline V gene, CDR1 is SGDLS and CDR2 is YYNGEE. This CDR3 spans 16 amino acids. CDR3 protein: CASSPPGGPLMYGYTF. CDR3 DNA: TGTGCCAGCAGCCCTCCCGGGGGGCCACTTATGTATGGCTACACCTTC. The full variable domain, its missing parts supplied by reference TRBV9 and TRBJ1-2, is DSGVTQTPKHLITATGQRVTLRCSPRSGDLSVYWYQQSLDQGLQFLIQYYNGEERAKGNILERFSAQQFPDLHSELNLSSLELGDSALYFCASSPPGGPLMYGYTFGSGTRLTVV.

In this sample, this clonotype turned up many times. The chain combines TRBV20-1 with TRBJ1-2; tentatively, D is TRBD1 (6 bases). The CDR3 extends over 13 amino acids. CDR1 and CDR2 (germline): DFQATT, SNEGSKA (reference sequence). Trimming shortened V by 7 bases and J by 7 bases, and 19 bases separated the two germline ends. For the CDR3, the DNA is TGCAGTGGGGAGAGGGGGACCCCGCTTGGCTACACCTTC. It encodes CSGERGTPLGYTF.

Ten or more counts support this clonotype. CDR3 sequence (DNA): TGTGCCAGTAGTCCTCGACTGGGCAGCTCTGGAAACACCATATATTTT. Its protein is CASSPRLGSSGNTIYF. This chain joins TRBV19 and TRBJ1-3; D gene uncertain. The V and J ends lost 5 bases and 0 bases respectively, with 14 bases between them. Germline V lookup: CDR1 LNHDA, CDR2 SQIVND (reference sequence). The CDR3 is 16 residues long.

This clonotype was observed at least ten times. At one end, the junction sequence differs from germline, possibly due to a read error. The chain combines TRBV6-5 with TRBJ2-5; 11 bases are shared with TRBD1. This CDR3 is 15 amino acids long. Germline CDR1 MNHEY, CDR2 SVGAGI. The CDR3 loop is CASSYGTGGGETQHF. The CDR3 coding sequence is TGTGCCAGCAGTTACGGGACAGGGGGAGGAGAGACCCAGCACTTC.

There are many counts of this clonotype. This chain joins TRBV7-8 and TRBJ2-2; D is ambiguous. V lost 1 base to trimming and J lost 5 bases, with 8 bases between them. The germline gives CDR1 SGHVS, CDR2 FQNEAQ. The CDR3 contains 14 residues. CDR3 bases: TGTGCCAGCAGCTTAGGGGCTGTAACCGGGGAGCTGTTTTTT. It encodes CASSLGAVTGELFF.

The chain links TRBV27 to TRBJ1-2, with 8 bases fitting TRBD1. J gave up 8 bases and V 5 bases, and 7 bases lay outside the gene matches. Germline V lookup: CDR1 MNHEY, CDR2 SMNVEV (reference sequence). This CDR3 region has 13 residues. The CDR3 bases are TGTGCCAGCAGTACTAGACAGGGGCAAGGCTACACCTTC. Protein: CASSTRQGQGYTF.

This chain joins TRBV12-3 or TRBV12-4 and TRBJ2-5, with no clear D. V lost 2 bases to trimming and J lost 5 bases, with 6 bases between them. This CDR3 is 12 amino acids long. The CDR3 DNA is TGTGCCAGCAGTTTAAGAATTGAGACCCAGTACTTC. Translating it yields CASSLRIETQYF.

This clonotype has a count of ten or more. The chain employs TRBV24-1 and TRBJ1-3, with TRBD1 matching over 9 bases. Germline values: CDR1 KGHDR, CDR2 SFDVKD. The CDR3 has 14 amino acids. Trimming took 3 bases from V and 10 from J; bases not matched to a gene: 6. CDR3 coding DNA: TGTGCCACCAGTGATCCATACAGGGGGCGAACCATATATTTT. Residues: CATSDPYRGRTIYF.

There are many counts of this clonotype. The rearrangement uses TRBV30 and TRBJ1-2; TRBD1 agrees at 10 bases. Looked up from germline, CDR1 is GTSNPN and CDR2 is SVGIG (reference sequence). V gave up 5 bases and J gave up 4 bases; unmatched junction bases: 7. This CDR3 has 14 amino acids. The CDR3 spells CAWAGTGAFYGYTF. CDR3 sequence (DNA): TGTGCCTGGGCCGGGACAGGGGCTTTCTATGGCTACACCTTC. Filled out from reference TRBV30 and TRBJ1-2, the complete variable domain reads SQTIHQWPATLVQPVGSPLSLECTVEGTSNPNLYWYRQAAGRGLQLLFYSVGIGQISSEVPQNLSASRPQDRQFILSSKKLLLSDSGFYLCAWAGTGAFYGYTFGSGTRLTVV.

The chain joins TRBV24-1 to TRBJ1-5; the D is unclear. This CDR3 contains 16 residues. Trimming left V 3 bases short and J 2 bases short, with 13 bases between. Germline V gives CDR1 KGHDR, CDR2 SFDVKD. The CDR3 region is CATSDSLQARNQPQHF. CDR3 bases: TGTGCCACCAGTGATAGTCTCCAGGCTCGCAATCAGCCCCAGCATTTT.

This clonotype was seen at least ten times. This chain joins TRBV28 and TRBJ1-5; 7 bases agree with TRBD1. The CDR3 extends over 18 amino acids. The V gene end was trimmed by 3 bases and the J gene end by 1 base; junction bases not matched to a gene: 12. Looked up from germline, CDR1 is MDHEN and CDR2 is SYDVKM. This CDR3 is CASSFPMTGMRSNQPQHF. CDR3 sequence (DNA): TGTGCCAGCAGTTTCCCGATGACAGGGATGCGAAGCAATCAGCCCCAGCATTTT.

This clonotype was recorded at least ten times. V gene TRBV6-2 or TRBV6-3 combines with J gene TRBJ2-7; 12 bases align to TRBD2. With 2 bases clipped from V and 4 bases from J, the junction kept 3 bases outside the gene matches. The germline CDR1 and CDR2 sequences are MNHEY and SVGEGT. CDR3 length equals 15 residues. The CDR3 DNA reads TGTGCCAGCAGTTACGGACTAGCGGGGATATACGAGCAGTACTTC. Protein: CASSYGLAGIYEQYF.

In its sample, this clonotype was seen many times. The V gene is TRBV3-1, the J gene TRBJ2-7, with a possible D match to TRBD1 (5 bases). The CDR3 spans 14 residues. Germline-derived CDR1 and CDR2 are LGHDT and YNNKEL (reference sequence). The V gene lost 6 bases and the J gene lost 0 bases, with 12 bases spanning the gap. The CDR3 spells CASSLTVISYEQYF. DNA of the CDR3: TGTGCCAGCAGTTTGACAGTGATCTCCTACGAGCAGTACTTC.

This sequence joins TRBV24-1 and TRBJ1-5, with TRBD1 matching 7 bases. The V gene end was trimmed by 4 bases and the J gene end by 0 bases; junction bases not matched to a gene: 8. This CDR3 comprises 17 residues. Germline assignment: CDR1 KGHDR and CDR2 SFDVKD. Here the CDR3 DNA reads TGTGCCACCAGTGAGCCCGGGACAGCAGATAGCAATCAGCCCCAGCATTTT. Its protein product is CATSEPGTADSNQPQHF.

This clonotype was detected a few times. This chain connects TRBV11-2 to TRBJ2-7; 8 nucleotides agree with TRBD1. The junction had 18 bases not matched to a gene; V was cut back by 2 bases and J by 6 bases. The CDR3 consists of 18 residues. CDR1 and CDR2 from the germline V gene are SGHAT and FQNNGV. CDR3 region: CASSLYKATGVVFLEQYF. In nucleotides, the CDR3 is TGTGCCAGCAGCTTATATAAAGCGACAGGGGTCGTTTTTCTCGAGCAGTACTTC.

This clonotype occurred many times. The chain joins TRBV30 to TRBJ1-2, with D hard to call. The CDR3 extends over 10 amino acids. Trimming cost V 5 bases and J 2 bases, with 3 bases left between them. The germline gives CDR1 GTSNPN, CDR2 SVGIG (reference sequence). The CDR3 protein is CAWGNYGYTF. The CDR3 DNA is TGTGCCTGGGGGAACTATGGCTACACCTTC. The full variable domain, its missing parts supplied by reference TRBV30 and TRBJ1-2, is SQTIHQWPATLVQPVGSPLSLECTVEGTSNPNLYWYRQAAGRGLQLLFYSVGIGQISSEVPQNLSASRPQDRQFILSSKKLLLSDSGFYLCAWGNYGYTFGSGTRLTVV.

This clonotype was found many times. The V gene is TRBV4-2, the J gene TRBJ1-2; possibly TRBD1 for D (6 bases). The CDR3 has 15 amino acids. The germline V gene has CDR1 LGHNA and CDR2 YNFKEQ. V was cut by 0 bases and J by 3 bases, with 11 bases left in between. CDR3 in amino acids: CASSQDPRGDYGYTF. As DNA, the CDR3 is TGTGCCAGCAGCCAAGACCCGAGGGGGGACTATGGCTACACCTTC.

This clonotype showed up many times. The chain is built from TRBV6-2 or TRBV6-3 and TRBJ2-7; D is perhaps TRBD1 (6 bases). The CDR3 sequence is 18 residues long. CDR1 and CDR2 from the germline V gene are MNHEY and SVGEGT. Trimming stripped 0 bases from V and 0 bases from J, with 18 bases between. CDR3 in amino acids: CASSYSPLGAASSYEQYF. CDR3 nucleotide sequence: TGTGCCAGCAGTTACTCCCCCCTGGGGGCGGCAAGCTCCTACGAGCAGTACTTC.